This TCR beta chain was profiled in a study of human T cells and chemical hapten exposure. Study-level points and caveats: All donors were alopecia patients, so their immunity may differ from that of healthy people.

Time point in this sample: patch test 2, 6 weeks after DPC sensitization. Treatment in this sample: therapeutic diphenylcyclopropenone sensitization with weekly scalp DPC. TCRdb recomputed calls from the RACE reads with MiXCR, one row per CDR3 protein. This table has under 100,000 distinct CDR3 sequences, 9.5% to 12% appearing once. A remark on this clonotype: Its antigen is still unknown.

The sequencing used whole blood, collected in connection with sensitization to the hapten diphenylcyclopropenone (DPC). This receptor was obtained from a woman aged 40 to 55 with alopecia areata. Some clones in this sample may be carry-over from other donors' samples.

Here the CDR3 reads CSARDWYTDSHGWETQYF. DNA for the CDR3: TGCAGTGCTAGAGATTGGTATACCGACTCCCACGGCTGGGAGACCCAGTACTTC. The gene calls are TRBV20-1 and TRBJ2-5; no clear D. V lost 0 bases and J lost 5, with 25 bases in between. Germline V gene lookup returns CDR1 DFQATT and CDR2 SNEGSKA (reference sequence). The length of the CDR3 is 18 residues.